This entry concerns a single TCR beta chain. This clonotype was detected ten times or more. Its antigen is unknown. Base qualities were left out, and no much larger clone turns up one base away. Library preparation was by PCR. Sequencing relied on an Illumina HiSeq 2500. To reduce PCR and sequencing biases, unique molecular identifiers were built into the TCR beta cDNA libraries. Roughly 0.5 million cDNA molecules were obtained per 1 to 10 million input T cells, so each molecule approximated one T cell. The patient libraries were prepared and sequenced with the same protocol used for the earlier healthy control dataset. Samples belonging to the same batch were prepared together, multiplexed and sequenced on a shared HiSeq lane. The original methods were these. MIGEC handled the raw barcoded reads, throwing out single-read molecular identifier groups before consensus assembly and CDR3 extraction. VDJtools was used for post-analysis of the clonotype tables, and diversity was normalized by down-sampling every dataset to the size of the smallest sample. In repertoire overlap clustering, CDR3 amino acid sequences, but not nucleotide sequences, were matched to correct batch-related cross-sample contamination. Clones were called with MiXCR by TCRdb after fastp trimmed the public reads at Q25, and only in-frame beta chains were retained. Rows merge per CDR3 protein into single entries with the most common DNA and genes. The V and J calls and clone size are TCRdb's, not the authors'. Here the sample has just over 250,000 distinct CDR3 sequences; 35% to 40% occur a single time. Of the sample, more than 4% is held by the ten largest clones.

To demonstrate the VDJtools post-analysis software, the study profiled TCR beta repertoires from the peripheral blood of about 13 young patients with multiple sclerosis. The multiple sclerosis patients were children and adolescents ranging in age from about 6 to 17 years. The data were taken from a study of post-analysis software for immune sequencing data (dated by TCRdb to 2014 to 2015). Context from the whole study: Recorded disease courses included relapsing-remitting, secondary progressive and progressive-relapsing multiple sclerosis, with some patients lacking subtype annotation. The multiple sclerosis patient repertoires were compared with approximately 11 previously published healthy control repertoires from donors aged roughly 6 to 27 years. A subset of samples was prepared in parallel using single-end sample barcoding, then pooled and co-amplified after Illumina adapter ligation.

Overall results and qualifications from the work: Compared with controls, multiple sclerosis patients had significantly lower normalized Chao1 diversity, a finding suggesting substantial peripheral T-cell clonal expansion. The control group was slightly older than the multiple sclerosis patient group. Direct clustering with F measure revealed strong co-clustering of samples prepared in the same batch, which led to a batch-effect correction.

This receptor was identified in a girl between 10 and 17 years old with multiple sclerosis. Sequencing was carried out using blood.

The CDR3 region reads CASSRDGQGDGYTF. At the DNA level, the sequence is TGCGCCAGCAGCAGGGATGGACAGGGCGACGGCTACACCTTC. The sequence links TRBV5-1 to TRBJ1-2, with 8 central nucleotides matching TRBD1. From the germline V gene, CDR1 is SGHRS and CDR2 is YFSETQ. Unmatched junction bases come to 10, with V trimmed by 4 bases and J by 8 bases. From its cysteine to its phenylalanine, the CDR3 spans 14 amino acids. Kept here is only the CDR3 DNA, which spans 42 bases and is read in frame from base 1.